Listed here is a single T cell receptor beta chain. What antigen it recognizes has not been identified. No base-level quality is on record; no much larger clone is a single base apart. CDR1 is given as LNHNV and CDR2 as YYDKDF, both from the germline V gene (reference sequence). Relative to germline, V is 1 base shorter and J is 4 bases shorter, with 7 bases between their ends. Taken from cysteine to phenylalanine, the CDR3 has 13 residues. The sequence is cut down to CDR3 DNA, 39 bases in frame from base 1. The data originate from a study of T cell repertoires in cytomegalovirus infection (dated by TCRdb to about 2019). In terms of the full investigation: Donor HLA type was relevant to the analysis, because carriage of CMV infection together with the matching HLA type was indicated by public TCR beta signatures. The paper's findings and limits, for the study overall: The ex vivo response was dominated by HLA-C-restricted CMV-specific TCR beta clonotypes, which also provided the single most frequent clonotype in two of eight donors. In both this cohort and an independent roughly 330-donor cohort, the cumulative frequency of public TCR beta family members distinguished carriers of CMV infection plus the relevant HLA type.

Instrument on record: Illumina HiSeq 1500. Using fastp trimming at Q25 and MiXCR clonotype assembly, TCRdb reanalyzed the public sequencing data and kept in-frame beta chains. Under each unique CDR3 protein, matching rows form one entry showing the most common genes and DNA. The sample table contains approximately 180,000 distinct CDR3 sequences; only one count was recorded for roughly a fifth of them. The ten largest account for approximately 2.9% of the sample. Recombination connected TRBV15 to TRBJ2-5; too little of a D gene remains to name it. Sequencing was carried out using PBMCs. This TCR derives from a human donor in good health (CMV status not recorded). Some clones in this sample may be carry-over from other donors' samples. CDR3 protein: CATSRGLTETQYF. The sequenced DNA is TGTGCCACCAGCAGAGGCCTCACAGAGACCCAGTACTTC.